This TCR beta chain was retrieved from a study of T cell repertoires in cytomegalovirus infection. The study, taken as a whole, reports: Dominating the ex vivo response were TCR beta clonotypes that were CMV-specific and HLA-C-restricted.

Turning to this clonotype: Its antigen is currently unknown.

TCRdb reprocessed the reads via MiXCR and lists one record per CDR3 protein. Among 490,000 or so distinct CDR3 sequences listed, around 11% were seen once. The CDR3 is 13 amino acids. V lost 2 bases and J 4 bases, leaving 9 bases between the germline ends. In germline, CDR1 is ENHRY, CDR2 SYGVKD. The rearrangement links TRBV10-3 to TRBJ2-7, with a weak D call TRBD1 (5 bases). This receptor was obtained from a human donor in good health (CMV status not recorded). Some clones in this sample may be carry-over from other donors' samples. What was sequenced was PBMCs. The CDR3, as DNA: TGTGCCATCAGTGAGGGGGCCTCTTACGAGCAGTACTTC. This gives the protein CAISEGASYEQYF.